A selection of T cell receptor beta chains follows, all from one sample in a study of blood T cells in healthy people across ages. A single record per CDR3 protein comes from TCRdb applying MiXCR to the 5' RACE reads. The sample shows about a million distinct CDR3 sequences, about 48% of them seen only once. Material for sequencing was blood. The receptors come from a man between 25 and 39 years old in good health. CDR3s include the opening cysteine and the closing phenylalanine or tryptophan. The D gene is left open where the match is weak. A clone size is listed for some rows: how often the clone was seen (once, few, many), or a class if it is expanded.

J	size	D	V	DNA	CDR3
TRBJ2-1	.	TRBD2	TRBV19	TGTGCCAGTAGTCCCTTGACTAGCGAGAGCTACAATGAGCAGTTCTTC	CASSPLTSESYNEQFF
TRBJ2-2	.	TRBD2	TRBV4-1	TGCGCCAGCAGCTCGGGGGGGCCGTCCGGGGAGCTGTTTTTT	CASSSGGPSGELFF
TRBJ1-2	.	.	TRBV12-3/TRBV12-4	TGTGCCAGCAGTCCCCGGGACTTCCAGCGGGCCGATGGCTACACCTTC	CASSPRDFQRADGYTF
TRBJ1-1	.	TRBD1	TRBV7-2	TGTGCCAGCAGCTCCCGGGACAGGGGGCACTATGACACTGAAGCTTTCTTT	CASSSRDRGHYDTEAFF
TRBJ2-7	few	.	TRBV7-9	TGTGCCAGCAGCATTGGGGCGGCAGGGGCCGATGATGGGGACGAGCAGTACTTC	CASSIGAAGADDGDEQYF
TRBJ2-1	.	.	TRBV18	TGTGCCAGCTCTCACCGGGACATATACAATGAGCAGTTCTTC	CASSHRDIYNEQFF
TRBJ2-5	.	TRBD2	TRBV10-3	TGTGCCATCAGTGTTGAGCGGGGGGCACCCCAAGAGGCCCAGTACTTC	CAISVERGAPQEAQYF
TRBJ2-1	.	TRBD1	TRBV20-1	TGCAGTGCAGGGACAGACAGGGGAAGTGAGCAGTTCTTC	CSAGTDRGSEQFF
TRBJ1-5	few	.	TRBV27	TGTGCCAGCAGCCGCACGCCACAGGGAACCATTCAGCCCCAGCATTTT	CASSRTPQGTIQPQHF
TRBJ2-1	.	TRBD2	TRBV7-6	TGTGCCAGCAGCTTAAGGCCGCGGGGACTAGCGGGAGGGAATCACAATGAGCAGTTCTTC	CASSLRPRGLAGGNHNEQFF
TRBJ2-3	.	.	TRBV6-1	TGTGCCAGCAGTGAATGGGGGGGGGCTTTAGATACGCAGTATTTT	CASSEWGGALDTQYF
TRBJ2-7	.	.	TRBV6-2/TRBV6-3	TGTGCCAGCACCCTCAGGGGACAAACCTACGAGCAGTACTTC	CASTLRGQTYEQYF
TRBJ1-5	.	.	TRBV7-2	TGTGCCAGCAGCGTTGGACGGAGGTCTGGGCCCCAGCATTTT	CASSVGRRSGPQHF
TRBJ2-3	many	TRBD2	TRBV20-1	TGCAGTGCTAGAAGCGGGGGGGCAATCACAGATACGCAGTATTTT	CSARSGGAITDTQYF